Presented here are 30 T cell receptor beta chains from one specimen sequenced in a study of blood T cell repertoires in COVID-19 (dated by TCRdb to the early 2020s). The library relied on the immunoSEQ multiplex PCR assay. This is the immuneACCESS table as TCRdb keeps it, with only in-frame sequences that have V and J called. A part of the clones is gone; compared with another copy, unresolved V genes explain less than half, and the rest is unexplained. This sample has more than 150,000 clones in its table, and 90% of those were observed once. Around 0.53% of the sample belongs to the ten largest clones. The sequenced material came from peripheral blood. The receptors derive from a man between 45 and 60 years old with acute or convalescent COVID-19.

V usage is TRBV27 and J usage is TRBJ2-3, with 12 positions matching TRBD2. CDR1 is MNHEY, CDR2 SMNVEV, per germline (reference sequence). This CDR3 contains 15 residues. The trim removed 3 bases at V and 3 bases at J, leaving 1 base unmatched. The CDR3 DNA is TGTGCCAGCAGTTTCCTAGCGGGAGGGACAGATACGCAGTATTTT. Amino acid sequence: CASSFLAGGTDTQYF.

The chain couples TRBV19 to TRBJ2-1, with D possibly being TRBD2 (5 bases). V was pared by 9 bases and J by 0 bases, with 15 bases between. Looked up from germline, CDR1 is LNHDA and CDR2 is SQIVND (reference sequence). The CDR3 has 15 amino acids. The CDR3, as DNA: TGTGCCAGCGGGGTTCGGGCGAGCTCCTACAATGAGCAGTTCTTC. This codes for CASGVRASSYNEQFF.

This chain uses TRBV7-2 with TRBJ1-3; D call uncertain. The CDR3 runs to 13 residues. Germline V gene sequence: CDR1 SGHTA, CDR2 FQGNSA. V was clipped by 6 bases and J by 0 bases, with 6 bases between them. The CDR3 DNA follows: TGTGCCAGCAGGGAGAGCTCTGGAAACACCATATATTTT. It specifies CASRESSGNTIYF. The full variable domain, completed using reference TRBV7-2 and TRBJ1-3, is GAGVSQSPSNKVTEKGKDVELRCDPISGHTALYWYRQSLGQGLEFLIYFQGNSAPDKSGLPSDRFSAERTGGSVSTLTIQRTQQEDSAVYLCASRESSGNTIYFGEGSWLTVV.

In this sample, this clone turned up once. At the DNA level, this CDR3 is encoded by other sequences in the same sample as well. The chain recombines TRBV2 with TRBJ2-3; no clear D gene. Trimming left V 7 bases short and J 1 base short, with 6 bases between. CDR1 SNHLY and CDR2 FYNNEI come from the germline V gene. The CDR3 is made up of 12 amino acids. The chain's CDR3 is CASMRGTDTQYF. The CDR3 nucleotides are TGTGCCAGCATGAGAGGCACAGATACGCAGTATTTT.

J is TRBJ2-4 and V is TRBV5-6; 8 positions agree with TRBD1. The CDR3 has 14 residues. Looked up from germline, CDR1 is SGHDT and CDR2 is YYEEEE. The trim removed 8 bases at V and 5 bases at J, leaving 9 bases unmatched. The CDR3 bases are TGTGCCAGAACCGGACAGGGTTCTGAAAACATTCAGTACTTC. Amino acids: CARTGQGSENIQYF.

This clone was seen once. The chain joins TRBV5-1 to TRBJ1-6, with D perhaps matching TRBD1 (6 bases). V was shortened by 2 bases and J by 6 bases, with 12 bases between the two germline ends. The germline gives CDR1 SGHRS, CDR2 YFSETQ. This CDR3 region has 15 residues. The CDR3 DNA follows: TGCGCCAGCAGCTTATCTGGACAGTCTAATTCACCCCTCCACTTT. This sequence encodes CASSLSGQSNSPLHF.

This chain links TRBV27 with TRBJ1-2; D is unclear. The ends were cut back, 5 bases at V and 5 bases at J, with 18 bases in the middle. The V gene's germline CDR1 is MNHEY and CDR2 SMNVEV (reference sequence). CDR3 length: 15 residues. The CDR3 here is CASSRRTAGPYGYTF. As DNA, the CDR3 is TGTGCCAGCAGTCGACGGACGGCGGGTCCTTATGGCTACACCTTC.

This clone has a single count. The CDR3 nucleotides are TGTGCCAGCAGCAACAGAAACACTGAAGCTTTCTTT. As protein: CASSNRNTEAFF. This chain links TRBV6-5 with TRBJ1-1, with D uncertain. V was trimmed by 6 bases and J by 2 bases, leaving 7 bases between them. This CDR3 has 12 residues. Per germline, CDR1 MNHEY and CDR2 SVGAGI.

V is TRBV29-1 and J is TRBJ1-1; D is undetermined. Trimming stripped 4 bases from V and 1 base from J, with 13 bases between. Germline V lookup: CDR1 SQVTM, CDR2 ANQGSEA. This CDR3 region has 14 residues. The CDR3: CSVGYILANTEAFF. CDR3 nucleotide sequence: TGCAGCGTTGGATACATCCTGGCGAACACTGAAGCTTTCTTT.

The chain is built from TRBV27 and TRBJ2-5, with D possibly matching TRBD2 (6 bases). Germline assignment: CDR1 MNHEY and CDR2 SMNVEV (reference sequence). Trimming pared 6 bases from V and 5 bases from J, leaving 16 bases between. The CDR3 loop spans 14 amino acids. The DNA of the CDR3 is TGTGCCAGCAGGCAGTCGGGGGTGGGTGAGACCCAGTACTTC. Protein: CASRQSGVGETQYF.

J is TRBJ1-2 and V is TRBV7-8, with 7 bases that match TRBD1. This CDR3 is built from 14 residues. The V segment lost 3 bases and the J segment 6 bases; nucleotides outside the gene matches: 7. Germline CDR1 SGHVS, CDR2 FQNEAQ. CDR3 loop: CASSLQGGGDGYTF. CDR3 sequence (DNA): TGTGCCAGCAGCTTGCAGGGGGGCGGAGATGGCTACACCTTC.

The V and J genes are TRBV28 and TRBJ1-2; D remains ambiguous. CDR3 length: 12 residues. V was clipped by 4 bases and J by 9 bases, with 12 bases between them. Germline V lookup: CDR1 MDHEN, CDR2 SYDVKM. The CDR3 DNA is TGTGCCAGCAGTTCTACAAGGAGGAGCTACACCTTC. Amino acids: CASSSTRRSYTF.

V usage is TRBV30 and J usage is TRBJ1-2; the D gene is possibly TRBD1 (5 bases). From germline, CDR1 is GTSNPN and CDR2 SVGIG (reference sequence). V was pared by 8 bases and J by 4 bases, with 17 bases between. The CDR3 covers 13 residues. The DNA for the CDR3 is TGTGCCGGAGGGACGGACGTAACCTATGGCTACACCTTC. As protein: CAGGTDVTYGYTF. Supplemented by reference TRBV30 and TRBJ1-2, the full variable domain reads SQTIHQWPATLVQPVGSPLSLECTVEGTSNPNLYWYRQAAGRGLQLLFYSVGIGQISSEVPQNLSASRPQDRQFILSSKKLLLSDSGFYLCAGGTDVTYGYTFGSGTRLTVV.

The chain recombines TRBV5-6 with TRBJ2-3; tentative D call: TRBD2 (5 bases). CDR3 length equals 15 residues. CDR1 is SGHDT and CDR2 is YYEEEE in the germline V gene. Trimming pared 0 bases from V and 4 bases from J, leaving 12 bases between. The CDR3 spells CASSLVVGGPDTQYF. CDR3 DNA sequence: TGTGCCAGCAGCTTGGTCGTAGGAGGTCCAGATACGCAGTATTTT.

The V gene is TRBV11-2, the J gene TRBJ2-1; D may be TRBD1 (6 bases). CDR1 and CDR2 from the germline V gene are SGHAT and FQNNGV. This CDR3 is built from 16 residues. V lost 5 bases to trimming and J lost 3 bases, with 17 bases between them. CDR3 in DNA: TGTGCCAGCAGCCCTGGGGACAACTCGGTCTACAATGAGCAGTTCTTC. It specifies CASSPGDNSVYNEQFF.

In its sample, this clone was seen once. This chain uses TRBV5-1 with TRBJ1-1; tentatively, D is TRBD1 (6 bases). Germline CDR1 SGHRS, CDR2 YFSETQ. Trimming cost V 0 bases and J 0 bases, with 9 bases left between them. The CDR3 has 15 residues. The CDR3 coding sequence is TGCGCCAGCAGCTTGGGGGGGCTTCTGAACACTGAAGCTTTCTTT. It encodes CASSLGGLLNTEAFF.

The rearrangement links TRBV19 to TRBJ1-5; D is ambiguous. The CDR3 spans 15 residues. The germline V and J ends were trimmed by 3 bases and 2 bases, with 11 bases remaining between them. Germline V gene sequence: CDR1 LNHDA, CDR2 SQIVND (reference sequence). This chain's CDR3 is CASSILEGGNQPQHF. The CDR3, as DNA: TGTGCCAGTAGTATCCTCGAGGGAGGCAATCAGCCCCAGCATTTT.

V is TRBV11-2 and J is TRBJ1-1; 7 nucleotides agree with TRBD1. Germline V gene sequence: CDR1 SGHAT, CDR2 FQNNGV. The CDR3 loop spans 13 amino acids. J lost 9 bases, V lost 1 base, and 5 bases had no gene match. The CDR3 is CASSLARTGQAFF. The CDR3 DNA reads TGTGCCAGCAGCTTAGCCCGGACAGGTCAAGCTTTCTTT.

With regard to this clone: The same CDR3 also results from other DNA sequences found in this sample. The chain has TRBV2 and TRBJ2-3; 11 bases are shared with TRBD2. Germline V gives CDR1 SNHLY, CDR2 FYNNEI. With V trimmed by 0 bases and J by 2 bases, 7 bases remained unmatched. The CDR3 length is 18 residues. CDR3 loop: CASSEARLAGGLTDTQYF. In DNA form, the CDR3 reads TGTGCCAGCAGTGAAGCGCGCCTAGCGGGGGGCCTCACAGATACGCAGTATTTT.

The V call is TRBV12-5, the J call TRBJ1-1; TRBD1 matches 8 bases. With V trimmed by 6 bases and J by 4 bases, 7 bases remained unmatched. CDR3 size: 14 residues. Germline V gives CDR1 LGHNT, CDR2 FRNRAP. The CDR3 DNA is TGTGCTAGTGGGCCCCACAGGGGGAGCACTGAAGCTTTCTTT. Translation gives CASGPHRGSTEAFF.

This chain uses TRBV5-6 with TRBJ1-2; 10 nucleotides align to TRBD1. This CDR3 spans 15 amino acids. Germline values: CDR1 SGHDT, CDR2 YYEEEE. J was trimmed by 8 bases and V by 2 bases; bases with no gene match: 9. In DNA, the CDR3 is TGTGCCAGCAGCTTACTGACCGGGACAGGGGAAGGCTACACCTTC. Encoded protein: CASSLLTGTGEGYTF.

This chain links TRBV4-1 with TRBJ2-6; perhaps TRBD1 as D (5 bases). The CDR3 totals 16 residues. Germline V gives CDR1 MGHRA, CDR2 YSYEKL. V lost 3 bases to trimming and J lost 2 bases, with 11 bases between them. The CDR3 region has the DNA TGCGCCAGCAGCCAGCTAGGGGTGACTGGGGCCAACGTCCTGACTTTC. Amino acid sequence: CASSQLGVTGANVLTF.

The chain recombines TRBV7-2 with TRBJ1-6; weak D call: TRBD1 (6 bases). Germline V gene data show CDR1 as SGHTA and CDR2 as FQGNSA. Trimming left V 4 bases short and J 8 bases short, with 15 bases between. The CDR3 loop spans 15 amino acids. The DNA of the CDR3 is TGTGCCAGCAGCTCCTCAACAGGGAGCCATTCACCCCTCCACTTT. It specifies CASSSSTGSHSPLHF.

The CDR3 loop reads CASSLTGRHTF. Written as DNA, the CDR3 is TGTGCCAGCAGCTTAACGGGTAGACACACCTTC. V usage is TRBV11-2 and J usage is TRBJ1-2, with D uncertain. The germline V gene encodes CDR1 SGHAT and CDR2 FQNNGV. This CDR3 is built from 11 residues. V was trimmed by 2 bases and J by 12 bases, leaving 10 bases between them.

This chain uses TRBV15 with TRBJ2-7; possible D gene TRBD2, 6 bases. Germline lookup yields CDR1 LNHNV and CDR2 YYDKDF (reference sequence). V lost 3 bases, J lost 2 bases, and 17 bases lay in between. The CDR3 is made up of 16 amino acids. CDR3 residues: CATSSPSGTFTYEQYF. The CDR3 DNA is TGTGCCACCAGCAGTCCCTCCGGGACTTTCACCTACGAGCAGTACTTC.

The chain carries TRBV6-5 and TRBJ2-5, with a tentative D call TRBD1 (5 bases). The germline gives CDR1 MNHEY, CDR2 SVGAGI. This CDR3 has 15 amino acids. Deletions cut 0 bases from V and 1 base from J, with 9 bases between. The CDR3, as DNA: TGTGCCAGCAGTTACTCGAACAGGCCCCAAGAGACCCAGTACTTC. Its protein product is CASSYSNRPQETQYF.

The chain carries TRBV10-3 and TRBJ1-1, with a possible D match to TRBD1 (6 bases). The germline CDR1 and CDR2 sequences are ENHRY and SYGVKD. Trimming took 5 bases from V and 3 from J, leaving 13 bases between them. The CDR3 extends over 14 amino acids. The chain's CDR3 is CAISRQAMDTEAFF. In nucleotides, the CDR3 is TGTGCCATCAGTCGACAGGCAATGGACACTGAAGCTTTCTTT.

V usage is TRBV7-6 and J usage is TRBJ2-3, with unresolved D. Trimming removed 5 bases at V and 0 bases at J, with 12 bases between. CDR3 size: 15 residues. Germline CDR1 SGHVS, CDR2 FNYEAQ. The CDR3 protein is CASSDLATSTDTQYF. In DNA, the CDR3 is TGTGCCAGCAGCGACTTGGCGACTAGCACAGATACGCAGTATTTT.

The genes are TRBV6-5 and TRBJ1-2, with TRBD1 as a possible D gene (5 bases). V gave up 0 bases and J gave up 2 bases, with 7 bases separating them. The CDR3 consists of 14 residues. CDR1 and CDR2 (germline): MNHEY, SVGAGI. DNA for the CDR3: TGTGCCAGCAGTTACTCTAAGGGGAACTATGGCTACACCTTC. Residues: CASSYSKGNYGYTF.

This clone came up once. This chain uses TRBV2 with TRBJ1-5; 7 bases fit TRBD1. This CDR3 spans 14 amino acids. Losses at the gene ends were 5 bases for V and 5 bases for J; bases not matched to a gene: 6. Germline V lookup: CDR1 SNHLY, CDR2 FYNNEI. The CDR3 region has the DNA TGTGCCAGCAGTCGGGACAGACGAGATCAGCCCCAGCATTTT. Protein product: CASSRDRRDQPQHF.